The 28 T cell receptor beta chains below all came from one sample that was sequenced in a study of blood T cells in healthy people across ages. The use of a sample-barcoded 5' primer and a J-beta primer mix characterized a second PCR of roughly 6 to 12 cycles. TCRdb reprocessed the 5' RACE reads with MiXCR, giving one entry per CDR3 protein. Of hundreds of thousands of distinct CDR3 sequences in the sample, around two fifths were seen once. Material for sequencing was blood. All receptors derive from a man at least 80 years old in good health.

This clonotype occurred a few times. The chain uses TRBV24-1 and TRBJ2-3, with D unclear. The V end was cut by 0 bases, the J end by 10 bases, with 7 bases between. The germline gives CDR1 KGHDR, CDR2 SFDVKD. This CDR3 is 12 amino acids long. The CDR3 nucleotides read TGTGCCACCAGTGATTTGCCCCATGCGCAGTATTTT. It is translated as CATSDLPHAQYF.

This clonotype was seen only a few times. The chain carries TRBV6-2 or TRBV6-3 and TRBJ2-3; TRBD1 aligns across 10 bases. Looked up from germline, CDR1 is MNHEY and CDR2 is SVGEGT. V shed 5 bases, J shed 5 bases, and the junction held 10 bases outside the gene matches. The CDR3 is 16 residues long. The CDR3 region is CASSAQTGGAGDTQYF. The CDR3, as DNA: TGTGCCAGCAGTGCCCAGACAGGGGGCGCGGGAGATACGCAGTATTTT.

This clonotype was found a few times. The chain employs TRBV6-6 and TRBJ2-3; 11 bases line up with TRBD2. The CDR3 loop spans 17 amino acids. The trim removed 7 bases at V and 2 bases at J, leaving 11 bases unmatched. Germline V CDR1 and CDR2: MNHNY, SVGAGI (reference sequence). CDR3 loop: CASTPARLAGITDTQYF. In DNA, the CDR3 is TGTGCCAGCACCCCGGCCAGACTAGCGGGGATCACAGATACGCAGTATTTT.

The genes are TRBV5-1 and TRBJ1-3; D is possibly TRBD1 (5 bases). Deletions cut 4 bases from V and 1 base from J, with 12 bases between. Germline CDR1 is SGHRS and CDR2 is YFSETQ. The CDR3 contains 15 residues. The CDR3 DNA follows: TGCGCCAGCAGCCCGGGGCCGACATCTGGAAACACCATATATTTT. As protein: CASSPGPTSGNTIYF. The whole variable domain, remainder taken from reference TRBV5-1 and TRBJ1-3, is KAGVTQTPRYLIKTRGQQVTLSCSPISGHRSVSWYQQTPGQGLQFLFEYFSETQRNKGNFPGRFSGRQFSNSRSEMNVSTLELGDSALYLCASSPGPTSGNTIYFGEGSWLTVV.

The rearrangement links TRBV2 to TRBJ2-7, with unresolved D. The CDR3 is 13 amino acids. Germline V gene lookup returns CDR1 SNHLY and CDR2 FYNNEI. V dropped 8 bases and J dropped 3 bases, with 14 bases sitting between them. This CDR3 is CASQEPGLYEQYF. The CDR3 coding sequence is TGTGCCAGCCAAGAGCCGGGTCTCTACGAGCAGTACTTC.

In the case of this clonotype: A much larger clonotype is one base distant, so this may be a read error. The rearrangement links TRBV29-1 to TRBJ2-7, with TRBD1 identical over 8 bases. V lost 7 bases, J lost 2 bases, and 10 bases stayed unmatched. This CDR3 spans 14 amino acids. Per germline, CDR1 SQVTM and CDR2 ANQGSEA. The CDR3 DNA is TGCAGCGCCAGTTCTCAACAGGGGGCCTACGAGCAGTACTTC. Protein sequence: CSASSQQGAYEQYF.

This clonotype has just a few counts. The chain links TRBV7-9 to TRBJ1-2; no clear D gene. The V gene's germline CDR1 is SEHNR and CDR2 FQNEAQ (reference sequence). Trimming removed 5 bases at V and 4 bases at J, with 11 bases between. The CDR3 contains 13 residues. The CDR3 sequence: CASSEQATYGYTF. CDR3 bases: TGTGCCAGCAGCGAGCAGGCCACCTATGGCTACACCTTC. The full variable domain, in which reference TRBV7-9 and TRBJ1-2 provide the parts outside the CDR3, is DTGVSQNPRHKITKRGQNVTFRCDPISEHNRLYWYRQTLGQGPEFLTYFQNEAQLEKSRLLSDRFSAERPKGSFSTLEIQRTEQGDSAMYLCASSEQATYGYTFGSGTRLTVV.

This clonotype was counted ten times or more. The genes are TRBV20-1 and TRBJ2-5; TRBD1 aligns across 12 bases. The end of the DNA is better explained by TRBJ2-7, so the J call may be wrong. Per the germline V gene, CDR1 is DFQATT and CDR2 is SNEGSKA (reference sequence). This CDR3 contains 13 residues. This CDR3 is CSATRDRGREQYF. Here the CDR3 DNA reads TGCAGTGCTACCCGGGACAGGGGGCGCGAGCAGTACTTC.

The CDR3 DNA follows: TGTGCCAGCAGCTCATCCTTCGGGACCTCTTACAATGAGCAGTTCTTC. Translation gives CASSSSFGTSYNEQFF. The V call is TRBV11-2, the J call TRBJ2-1; either TRBD1 or TRBD2 may fit D (5 bases each). CDR1 SGHAT and CDR2 FQNNGV come from the germline V gene. The CDR3 is 16 residues long. Trimming pared 4 bases from V and 4 bases from J, leaving 17 bases between.

The chain combines TRBV7-9 with TRBJ1-4; 9 bases match TRBD1. Germline trimming cut 3 bases from V and 5 bases from J; bases unmatched to any gene: 4. The germline CDR1 and CDR2 sequences are SEHNR and FQNEAQ (reference sequence). This CDR3 is 15 amino acids long. In nucleotides, the CDR3 is TGTGCCAGCAGCTTGCCCGGGACAGGGAATGAAAAACTGTTTTTT. Protein product: CASSLPGTGNEKLFF.

The rearrangement links TRBV20-1 to TRBJ2-3; 10 bases fit TRBD2. There are 15 residues in the CDR3. V gave up 6 bases and J gave up 2 bases; unmatched junction bases: 8. The germline gives CDR1 DFQATT, CDR2 SNEGSKA (reference sequence). In nucleotides, the CDR3 is TGCAGTGCCTCCGCTAGCGGGGGAAACACAGATACGCAGTATTTT. It is translated as CSASASGGNTDTQYF.

This clonotype turned up a few times. This rearrangement joins TRBV5-1 to TRBJ2-6, with TRBD1 matching 9 bases. Germline loops: CDR1 SGHRS, CDR2 YFSETQ. The ends lost 7 bases at V and 0 bases at J; junction bases unmatched: 5. This CDR3 contains 16 residues. This chain's CDR3 is CASQQGANSGANVLTF. The CDR3 nucleotides are TGCGCCAGCCAACAGGGGGCTAACTCTGGGGCCAACGTCCTGACTTTC.

The V gene is TRBV7-4, the J gene TRBJ2-7; D is uncertain. Trimming pared 5 bases from V and 3 bases from J, leaving 14 bases between. This CDR3 comprises 14 residues. Germline V gene sequence: CDR1 SGHVT, CDR2 SQSDAQ. In DNA form, the CDR3 reads TGTGCCAGCAGCCCTGAGGACGGATACTACGAGCAGTACTTC. This gives the protein CASSPEDGYYEQYF. Drawing the rest from reference TRBV7-4 and TRBJ2-7, the complete variable domain is GAGVSQSPRYKVAKRGRDVALRCDSISGHVTLYWYRQTLGQGSEVLTYSQSDAQRDKSGRPSGRFSAERPERSVSTLKIQRTEQGDSAVYLCASSPEDGYYEQYFGPGTRLTVT.

V gene TRBV5-1 combines with J gene TRBJ2-5; TRBD2 matches at 9 bases. This CDR3 comprises 15 residues. The V gene end was trimmed by 0 bases and the J gene end by 8 bases; junction bases not matched to a gene: 8. Looked up from germline, CDR1 is SGHRS and CDR2 is YFSETQ. The CDR3 DNA is TGCGCCAGCAGCTTGGATGGTAGCGGGGGACTTACCCAGTACTTC. Encoded protein: CASSLDGSGGLTQYF. Supplemented by reference TRBV5-1 and TRBJ2-5, the full variable domain reads KAGVTQTPRYLIKTRGQQVTLSCSPISGHRSVSWYQQTPGQGLQFLFEYFSETQRNKGNFPGRFSGRQFSNSRSEMNVSTLELGDSALYLCASSLDGSGGLTQYFGPGTRLLVL.

This clonotype was picked up a small number of times. The rearrangement joins TRBV20-1 to TRBJ2-5; D possibly corresponds to TRBD1 (6 bases). This CDR3 spans 12 amino acids. Germline CDR1 DFQATT, CDR2 SNEGSKA (reference sequence). The CDR3, as DNA: TGCAGCCTCGACAGGACTGGGGAGACCCAGTACTTC. This sequence encodes CSLDRTGETQYF.

The CDR3 region is CASSYAGASRSDTQYF. The CDR3 DNA reads TGTGCCAGCAGTTACGCGGGGGCCTCCAGGTCAGATACGCAGTATTTT. V and J are TRBV6-5 and TRBJ2-3; weak D call: TRBD2 (7 bases). Trimming left V 2 bases short and J 4 bases short, with 16 bases between. This CDR3 is 16 amino acids long. CDR1 MNHEY and CDR2 SVGAGI come from the germline V gene.

This clonotype occurred a few times. The J gene is TRBJ2-6, the V gene TRBV20-1; a possible D gene is TRBD2 (7 bases). V lost 4 bases and J lost 0, with 16 bases in between. Germline V gene sequence: CDR1 DFQATT, CDR2 SNEGSKA (reference sequence). The CDR3 covers 17 residues. The CDR3 reads CSAIRRGGSSGANVLTF. Here the CDR3 DNA reads TGCAGTGCTATAAGAAGGGGGGGGAGCTCTGGGGCCAACGTCCTGACTTTC.

The sample holds many counts of this clonotype. The CDR3 here is CASSHVLAALSYEQYF. In nucleotides, the CDR3 is TGTGCCAGCAGTCACGTACTAGCGGCCCTCTCCTACGAGCAGTACTTC. This chain connects TRBV2 to TRBJ2-7, with 8 bases aligning to TRBD2. Germline assignment: CDR1 SNHLY and CDR2 FYNNEI. V was clipped by 5 bases and J by 0 bases; unmatched bases: 9. The CDR3 contains 16 residues. Looking up the rest from reference TRBV2 and TRBJ2-7 gives the full variable domain: EPEVTQTPSHQVTQMGQEVILRCVPISNHLYFYWYRQILGQKVEFLVSFYNNEISEKSEIFDDQFSVERPDGSNFTLKIRSTKLEDSAMYFCASSHVLAALSYEQYFGPGTRLTVT.

This clonotype was counted once. The chain couples TRBV4-2 to TRBJ2-1, with TRBD2 identical over 9 bases. The assigned J gene may be wrong: the sequence end matches TRBJ2-7 better. The CDR3 loop spans 14 amino acids. The germline gives CDR1 LGHNA, CDR2 YNFKEQ. The CDR3 DNA sequence: TGTGCCAGCAGCCTTAGCGGGGGCAACAATGAGCAGTACTTC. This encodes CASSLSGGNNEQYF.

V gene TRBV24-1 combines with J gene TRBJ2-5; 8 bases fit TRBD1. V was pared by 4 bases and J by 5 bases, with 8 bases of the junction left unmatched. Per germline, CDR1 KGHDR and CDR2 SFDVKD. The CDR3 spans 15 residues. In nucleotides, the CDR3 is TGTGCCACCAGTGAGCCCAGACAGGGGTCGGAGACCCAGTACTTC. This sequence encodes CATSEPRQGSETQYF.

Concerning this clonotype itself: This may arise from a read error, as a much more abundant clone is one base away. The chain couples TRBV29-1 to TRBJ2-7, with D possibly being TRBD2 (5 bases). Germline CDR1 SQVTM, CDR2 ANQGSEA. V was cut by 4 bases and J by 5 bases, with 15 bases left in between. This CDR3 comprises 13 residues. CDR3 residues: CSVGLTETHEQYF. CDR3 DNA sequence: TGCAGCGTTGGACTAACCGAGACCCACGAGCAGTACTTC.

Remarks on this clonotype: This may come from a read error, since a much larger clone is one base off. This rearrangement joins TRBV6-2 or TRBV6-3 to TRBJ2-1; a weak D match, TRBD2 (6 bases). Germline V gene data show CDR1 as MNHEY and CDR2 as SVGEGT. V dropped 6 bases and J dropped 13 bases, with 19 bases sitting between them. The CDR3 extends over 13 amino acids. CDR3 protein: CASSHGGAETQFF. CDR3 bases: TGTGCCAGCAGCCACGGGGGAGCGGAGACCCAGTTCTTC.

This chain uses TRBV6-2 or TRBV6-3 with TRBJ2-5; tentatively, D is TRBD1 or TRBD2 (6 bases each). CDR1 MNHEY and CDR2 SVGEGT come from the germline V gene. The CDR3 is 14 residues long. V was pared by 3 bases and J by 3 bases, with 11 bases between. The CDR3 nucleotides read TGTGCCAGCAGTTATGGGGGGCAGAAAGAGACCCAGTACTTC. Encoded protein: CASSYGGQKETQYF.

A single count supports this clonotype. The V call is TRBV11-3, the J call TRBJ2-1; 8 positions match TRBD2. The J call may be faulty, since TRBJ2-7 better matches the DNA end. The CDR3 loop spans 16 amino acids. Germline loops: CDR1 SGHNT, CDR2 YENEEA. This CDR3 is CASSNLGAGGYNEQYF. The DNA for the CDR3 is TGTGCCAGCAGCAACCTCGGCGCGGGAGGCTACAATGAGCAGTACTTC.

The V gene is TRBV7-9, the J gene TRBJ1-3; 7 bases line up with TRBD1. The CDR3 is 18 amino acids. CDR1 is SEHNR and CDR2 is FQNEAQ in the germline V gene (reference sequence). Trimming removed 5 bases from V and 0 bases from J; junction bases left unmatched: 13. The CDR3 region is CASSLTRTGFDSGNTIYF. The CDR3 nucleotides read TGTGCCAGCAGCCTCACCAGGACAGGATTCGACTCTGGAAACACCATATATTTT.

The chain uses TRBV19 and TRBJ2-7; D possibly corresponds to TRBD2 (6 bases). This CDR3 has 16 amino acids. Germline CDR1 reads LNHDA; CDR2 reads SQIVND (reference sequence). V gave up 5 bases and J gave up 3 bases, with 20 bases separating them. CDR3 bases: TGTGCCAGTAGTCCCCAGACTAGTGTTAACCTCTACGAGCAGTACTTC. Protein product: CASSPQTSVNLYEQYF.

The chain has TRBV20-1 and TRBJ1-1; TRBD1 might be the D (6 bases). V dropped 3 bases and J dropped 7 bases, with 12 bases sitting between them. The CDR3 length is 12 residues. Germline loops: CDR1 DFQATT, CDR2 SNEGSKA (reference sequence). The CDR3 coding sequence is TGCAGTGCTAGCCCGGGACAACGTGAAGCTTTCTTT. This sequence encodes CSASPGQREAFF.

This clonotype was observed a handful of times. CDR3 amino acids: CAISASSRNIQYF. In DNA, the CDR3 is TGTGCCATCAGTGCGTCTAGCAGAAACATTCAGTACTTC. The chain recombines TRBV10-3 with TRBJ2-4, with a weak D call TRBD2 (5 bases). Germline assignment: CDR1 ENHRY and CDR2 SYGVKD. CDR3 size: 13 residues. Trimming pared 4 bases from V and 6 bases from J, leaving 10 bases between.